Listed below are T cell receptor beta chains from one sample, sequenced in a study. TCRdb re-derived calls from the 5' RACE reads in MiXCR, one entry per CDR3 protein. This sample carries tens of thousands of distinct CDR3 sequences, 26% of them seen once, and the ten largest clones take roughly 2.2%. Material for sequencing was tumor-infiltrating Tregs sorted from the breast tumor. The origin of the receptors is a female donor with breast cancer. Both conserved end residues are part of each CDR3. A D gene is named only where the DNA matches it firmly. Size is omitted from some rows. Given values are once, few, many or a class for expanded clones.

v_gene: TRBV29-1; j_gene: TRBJ2-7; d_gene: TRBD1; abundance: many; CDR3nt: TGCAGCGTTGGTTGGGACAGGGGCGACGAGCAGTACTTC; CDR3aa: CSVGWDRGDEQYF
v_gene: TRBV5-1; j_gene: TRBJ1-1; d_gene: NA; abundance: once; CDR3nt: TGCGCCAGCAGACAGGCCATACTAGGCGCTGAAGCTTTCTTT; CDR3aa: CASRQAILGAEAFF
v_gene: TRBV7-2; j_gene: TRBJ1-1; d_gene: TRBD1; abundance: NA; CDR3nt: TGTGCCAGCAGCTTACCCTTAGGGACAGTAAAAGCTTTCTTT; CDR3aa: CASSLPLGTVKAFF
v_gene: TRBV12-3/TRBV12-4; j_gene: TRBJ2-7; d_gene: NA; abundance: few; CDR3nt: TGTGCCAGCAGTTTTGTCCGCAGCTCCTACGAGCAGTACTTC; CDR3aa: CASSFVRSSYEQYF
v_gene: TRBV27; j_gene: TRBJ2-4; d_gene: TRBD1; abundance: few; CDR3nt: TGTGCCAGCAGTTCCAGGGACAGGGCTGGCATTCAGTACTTC; CDR3aa: CASSSRDRAGIQYF
v_gene: TRBV5-4; j_gene: TRBJ2-3; d_gene: TRBD1; abundance: many; CDR3nt: TGTGCCAGCAGCCCCGGGACAGGCGAAACAGATGTGCAGTATTTT; CDR3aa: CASSPGTGETDVQYF
v_gene: TRBV5-1; j_gene: TRBJ1-2; d_gene: TRBD1; abundance: NA; CDR3nt: TGCGCCAGCGCGGGGTACGGACAGGGTGACTATGGCTACACCTTC; CDR3aa: CASAGYGQGDYGYTF
v_gene: TRBV7-6; j_gene: TRBJ2-7; d_gene: TRBD2; abundance: few; CDR3nt: TGTGCCAGCAGCCTCGAAAGCGGGGCTTCCTACGAGCAGTACTTC; CDR3aa: CASSLESGASYEQYF
v_gene: TRBV29-1; j_gene: TRBJ1-2; d_gene: TRBD1; abundance: NA; CDR3nt: TGCAGCGTTGAAAATTCGGGACAGTCATATGGCTACACCTTC; CDR3aa: CSVENSGQSYGYTF
v_gene: TRBV5-1; j_gene: TRBJ2-5; d_gene: NA; abundance: few; CDR3nt: TGCGCCAGCACCGTAGGGCTAGCGAGTCTTCAAGAGACCCAGTACTTC; CDR3aa: CASTVGLASLQETQYF
v_gene: TRBV5-1; j_gene: TRBJ1-5; d_gene: NA; abundance: NA; CDR3nt: TGCGCCAGCAGCTTGGCTGGGGGTGGTCAGCCCCAGCATTTT; CDR3aa: CASSLAGGGQPQHF
v_gene: TRBV20-1; j_gene: TRBJ1-2; d_gene: NA; abundance: NA; CDR3nt: TGCAGTACCGAGGCCGGGACGGAGAATGGCTACACCTTC; CDR3aa: CSTEAGTENGYTF
v_gene: TRBV7-2; j_gene: TRBJ1-2; d_gene: NA; abundance: NA; CDR3nt: TGTGCCAACAGCCCGGGGAGCTATGGCTACACCTTC; CDR3aa: CANSPGSYGYTF
v_gene: TRBV12-3/TRBV12-4; j_gene: TRBJ2-1; d_gene: NA; abundance: many; CDR3nt: TGTGCCAGCAGGATGGGAACTGAGCAGTTCTTC; CDR3aa: CASRMGTEQFF